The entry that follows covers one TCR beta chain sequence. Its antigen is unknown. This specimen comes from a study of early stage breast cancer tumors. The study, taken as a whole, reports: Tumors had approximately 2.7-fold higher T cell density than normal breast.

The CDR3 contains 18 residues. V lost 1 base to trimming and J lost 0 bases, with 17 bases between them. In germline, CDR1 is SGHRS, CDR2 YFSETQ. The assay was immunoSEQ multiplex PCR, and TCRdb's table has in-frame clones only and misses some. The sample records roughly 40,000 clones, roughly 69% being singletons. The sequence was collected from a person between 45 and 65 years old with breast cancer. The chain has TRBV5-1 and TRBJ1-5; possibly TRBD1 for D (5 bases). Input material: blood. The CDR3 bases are TGCGCCAGCAGCTTGCTTCCCTTCGGCAGGGATAGCAATCAGCCCCAGCATTTT. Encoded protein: CASSLLPFGRDSNQPQHF. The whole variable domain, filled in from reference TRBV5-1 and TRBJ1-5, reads KAGVTQTPRYLIKTRGQQVTLSCSPISGHRSVSWYQQTPGQGLQFLFEYFSETQRNKGNFPGRFSGRQFSNSRSEMNVSTLELGDSALYLCASSLLPFGRDSNQPQHFGDGTRLSIL.